One T cell receptor beta chain is described in this entry. Its antigen is as yet unknown. The entry originates in a study of CXCR3-negative and CXCR3-positive naive CD8 T cells. It was by 5' RACE with UMI labels that the TRB cDNA libraries were prepared. No DNA is given; TCRdb re-called the 5' RACE reads and lists each CDR3 protein once. In all, the sample yields tens of thousands of distinct CDR3 sequences. CDR3 length: 14 residues. Germline CDR1 MNHNS, CDR2 SASEGT. Overall study findings and caveats: TRB CDR3 hydrophobicity was greater in CXCR3-positive naive cells than in CXCR3-negative naive cells.

A CD45RO-CCR7+CD27+CD95- profile was what naive CD8+ T cells displayed. The receptor was derived from a human donor in good health. Some clones in this sample may be carry-over from other donors' samples. This chain uses TRBV6-1 with TRBJ1-1; TCRdb's D call, TRBD1, is unchecked because there is no DNA. Sequences were obtained from naive CXCR3+ CD8+ T cells from blood. Subset given: CD45RO-CCR7+CD27+CD95- naive CD8+ T cells expressing CXCR3 (TNR3+). CDR3: CAGSELFGGVEAFF.